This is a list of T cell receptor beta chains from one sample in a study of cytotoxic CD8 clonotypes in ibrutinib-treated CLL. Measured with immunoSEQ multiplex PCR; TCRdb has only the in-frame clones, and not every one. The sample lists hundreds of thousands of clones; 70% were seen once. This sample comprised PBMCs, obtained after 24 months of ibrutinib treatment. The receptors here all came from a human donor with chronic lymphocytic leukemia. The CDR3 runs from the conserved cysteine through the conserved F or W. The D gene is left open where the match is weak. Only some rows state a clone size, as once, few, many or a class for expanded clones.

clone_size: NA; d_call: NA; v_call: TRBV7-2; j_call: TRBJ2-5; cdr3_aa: CASSHPGGNFETQYF; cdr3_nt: TGTGCCAGCAGCCACCCTGGCGGCAACTTTGAGACCCAGTACTTC
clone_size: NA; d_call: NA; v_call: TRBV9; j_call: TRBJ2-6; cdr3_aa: CASSVEGSGANVLTF; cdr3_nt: TGTGCCAGCAGCGTCGAAGGCTCTGGGGCCAACGTCCTGACTTTC
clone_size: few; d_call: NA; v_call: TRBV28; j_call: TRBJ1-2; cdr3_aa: CASSLSGRAYGYTF; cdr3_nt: TGTGCCAGCAGTTTATCTGGCAGGGCTTATGGCTACACCTTC
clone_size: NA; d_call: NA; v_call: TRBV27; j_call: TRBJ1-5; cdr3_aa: CASSLSGGPQHF; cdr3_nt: TGTGCCAGCAGTTTATCGGGGGGGCCCCAGCATTTT
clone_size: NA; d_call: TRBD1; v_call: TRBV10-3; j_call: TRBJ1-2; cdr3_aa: CAISESPDRPWDYGYTF; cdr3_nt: TGTGCCATCAGTGAGTCGCCGGACAGGCCATGGGACTATGGCTACACCTTC
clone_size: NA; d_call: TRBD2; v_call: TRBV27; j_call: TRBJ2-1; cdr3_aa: CASSLLAAYNEQFF; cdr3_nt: TGTGCCAGCAGTTTACTAGCGGCATACAATGAGCAGTTCTTC
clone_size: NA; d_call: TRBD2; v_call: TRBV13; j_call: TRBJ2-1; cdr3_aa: CASSLMTGTSVSNEQFF; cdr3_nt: TGTGCCAGCAGCCTCATGACCGGGACTAGCGTTTCCAATGAGCAGTTCTTC
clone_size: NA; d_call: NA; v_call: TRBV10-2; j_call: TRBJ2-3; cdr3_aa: CASSLRWQYF; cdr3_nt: TGCGCCAGCAGTTTGAGGTGGCAGTATTTT
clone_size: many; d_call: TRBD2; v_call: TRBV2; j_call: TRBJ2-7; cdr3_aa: CASTVGTSQIFSYEQYF; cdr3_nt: TGTGCCAGCACTGTGGGGACTAGCCAGATATTCTCCTACGAGCAGTACTTC
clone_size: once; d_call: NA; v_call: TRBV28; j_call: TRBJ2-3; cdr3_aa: CASTGLTDTQYF; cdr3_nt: TGTGCCAGCACCGGGTTGACAGATACGCAGTATTTT
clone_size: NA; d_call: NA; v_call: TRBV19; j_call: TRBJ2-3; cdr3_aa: CASRMKDWGTDTQYF; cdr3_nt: TGTGCCAGTAGAATGAAGGATTGGGGGACAGATACGCAGTATTTT
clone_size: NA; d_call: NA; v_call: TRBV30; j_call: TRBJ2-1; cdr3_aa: CAWSGPLGTEQFF; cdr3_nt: TGTGCCTGGAGTGGCCCGCTGGGGACTGAGCAGTTCTTC
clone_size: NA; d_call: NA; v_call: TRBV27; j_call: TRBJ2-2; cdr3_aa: CASSRQTGELFF; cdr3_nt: TGTGCCAGCAGTAGACAGACCGGGGAGCTGTTTTTT
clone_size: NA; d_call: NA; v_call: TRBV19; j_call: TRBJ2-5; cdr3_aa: CASSIVPAETQYF; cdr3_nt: TGTGCCAGTAGTATTGTCCCCGCGGAGACCCAGTACTTC
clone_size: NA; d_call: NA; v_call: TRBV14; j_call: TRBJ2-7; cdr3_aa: CASSQGFDAAFTYEQYF; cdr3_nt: TGTGCCAGCAGCCAAGGTTTTGATGCGGCTTTCACCTACGAGCAGTACTTC
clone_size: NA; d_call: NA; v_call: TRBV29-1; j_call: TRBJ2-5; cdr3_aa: CSGDSYQETQYF; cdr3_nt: TGCAGCGGTGACAGTTACCAAGAGACCCAGTACTTC
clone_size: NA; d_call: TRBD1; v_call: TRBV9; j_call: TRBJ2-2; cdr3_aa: CASSVTGGADTGELFF; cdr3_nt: TGTGCCAGCAGCGTAACAGGGGGCGCAGACACCGGGGAGCTGTTTTTT
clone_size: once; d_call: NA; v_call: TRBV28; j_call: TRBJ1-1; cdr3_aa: CASSIWARLGGVNTEAFF; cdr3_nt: TGTGCCAGCAGCATTTGGGCCCGGCTCGGGGGAGTGAACACTGAAGCTTTCTTT
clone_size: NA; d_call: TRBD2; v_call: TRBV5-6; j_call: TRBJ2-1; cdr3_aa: CASSLGLAWGQFF; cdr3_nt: TGTGCCAGCAGCTTAGGACTAGCATGGGGGCAGTTCTTC
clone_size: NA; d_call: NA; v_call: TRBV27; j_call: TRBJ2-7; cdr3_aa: CASTVNWCSITYEQYF; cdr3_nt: TGTGCCAGCACCGTAAACTGGTGCAGCATAACCTACGAGCAGTACTTC
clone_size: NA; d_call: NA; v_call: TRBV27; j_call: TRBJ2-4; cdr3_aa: CASSLSGRKNIQYF; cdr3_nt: TGTGCCAGCAGTTTATCGGGTAGAAAAAACATTCAGTACTTC
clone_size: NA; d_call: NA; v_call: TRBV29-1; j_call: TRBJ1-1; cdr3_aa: CSVESGAEAFF; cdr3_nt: TGCAGCGTTGAATCGGGAGCTGAAGCTTTCTTT
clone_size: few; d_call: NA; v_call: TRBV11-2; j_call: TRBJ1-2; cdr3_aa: CASSLAGANYGYTF; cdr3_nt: TGTGCCAGCAGCTTAGCAGGGGCTAACTATGGCTACACCTTC
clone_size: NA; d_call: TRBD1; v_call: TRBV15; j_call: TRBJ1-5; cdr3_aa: CATSKSGGGNQPQHF; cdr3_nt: TGTGCCACCAGCAAATCAGGGGGAGGGAATCAGCCCCAGCATTTT
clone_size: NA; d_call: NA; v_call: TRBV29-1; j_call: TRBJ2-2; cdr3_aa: CSVGLMAPWSGELFF; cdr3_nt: TGCAGCGTGGGCTTGATGGCCCCGTGGAGCGGGGAGCTGTTTTTT
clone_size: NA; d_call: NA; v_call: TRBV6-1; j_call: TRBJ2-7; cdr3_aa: CASSVLSGASYEQYF; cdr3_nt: TGTGCCAGCAGTGTCTTGAGTGGGGCCTCCTACGAGCAGTACTTC
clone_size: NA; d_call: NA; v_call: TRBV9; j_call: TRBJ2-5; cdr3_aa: CASSVDPSQETQYF; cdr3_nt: TGTGCCAGCAGCGTAGATCCTAGCCAGGAGACCCAGTACTTC
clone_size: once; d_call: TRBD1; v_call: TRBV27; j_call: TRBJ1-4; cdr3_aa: CASRTTGVEKLFF; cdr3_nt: TGTGCCAGCCGAACGACAGGGGTTGAAAAACTGTTTTTT
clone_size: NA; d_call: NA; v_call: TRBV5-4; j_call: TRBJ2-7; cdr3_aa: CASSLGQPTASYEQYF; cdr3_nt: TGTGCCAGCAGCCTCGGACAGCCTACAGCTTCCTACGAGCAGTACTTC
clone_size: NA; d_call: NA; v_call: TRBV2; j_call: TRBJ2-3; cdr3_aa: CASSEQIPSGTDTQYF; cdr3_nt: TGTGCCAGCAGTGAACAGATACCTAGCGGCACAGATACGCAGTATTTT
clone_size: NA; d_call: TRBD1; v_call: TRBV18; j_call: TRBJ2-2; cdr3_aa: CASSPPTGSLGTGELFF; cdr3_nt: TGTGCCAGCTCACCACCGACAGGGAGTTTGGGCACCGGGGAGCTGTTTTTT
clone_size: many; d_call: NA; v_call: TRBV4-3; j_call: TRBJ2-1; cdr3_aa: CASSRIGGSSYNEQFF; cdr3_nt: TGCGCCAGCAGCCGAATCGGGGGCAGCTCCTACAATGAGCAGTTCTTC
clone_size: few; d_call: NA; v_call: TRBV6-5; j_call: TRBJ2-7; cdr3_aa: CASSKGTLTYEQYF; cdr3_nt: TGTGCCAGCAGTAAAGGGACACTAACCTACGAGCAGTACTTC
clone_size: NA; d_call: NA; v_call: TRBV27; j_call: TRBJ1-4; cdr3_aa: CASSVTGNALFF; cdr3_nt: TGTGCCAGCAGTGTAACAGGGAACGCTCTGTTTTTT
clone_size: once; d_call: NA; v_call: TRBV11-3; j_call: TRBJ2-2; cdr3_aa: CASSFGQSNTGELFF; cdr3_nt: TGTGCCAGCAGCTTTGGGCAGTCAAACACCGGGGAGCTGTTTTTT
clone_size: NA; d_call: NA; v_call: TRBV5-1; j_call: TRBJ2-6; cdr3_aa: CASSQKGAGANVLTF; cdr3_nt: TGCGCCAGCAGCCAGAAGGGTGCTGGGGCCAACGTCCTGACTTTC
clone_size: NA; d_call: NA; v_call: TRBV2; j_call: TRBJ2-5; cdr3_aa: CASMDGPGRETQYF; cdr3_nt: TGTGCCAGCATGGACGGACCCGGCCGTGAGACCCAGTACTTC
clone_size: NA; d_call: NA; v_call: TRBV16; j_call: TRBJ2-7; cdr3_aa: CASSPADRNYEQYF; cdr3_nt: TGTGCCAGCAGTCCAGCGGACAGAAACTACGAGCAGTACTTC
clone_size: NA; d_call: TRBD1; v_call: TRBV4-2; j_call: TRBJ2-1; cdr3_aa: CASSQDEGTGGDEQFF; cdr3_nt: TGTGCCAGCAGCCAAGATGAAGGGACAGGGGGCGATGAGCAGTTCTTC
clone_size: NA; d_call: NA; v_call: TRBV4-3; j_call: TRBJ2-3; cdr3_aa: CASSQQGTFTDTQYF; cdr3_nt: TGCGCCAGCAGCCAACAGGGAACTTTTACAGATACGCAGTATTTT
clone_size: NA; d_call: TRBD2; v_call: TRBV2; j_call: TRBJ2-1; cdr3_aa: CASSRLAGGSYNEQFF; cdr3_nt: TGTGCCAGCAGCCGACTAGCGGGAGGCTCCTACAATGAGCAGTTCTTC
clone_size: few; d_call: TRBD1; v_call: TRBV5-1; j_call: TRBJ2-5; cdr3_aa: CASSLDRVETQYF; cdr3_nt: TGCGCCAGCAGCCTTGACAGGGTAGAGACCCAGTACTTC
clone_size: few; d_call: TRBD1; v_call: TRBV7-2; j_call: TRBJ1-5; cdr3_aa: CASSGGQGAFRNQPQHF; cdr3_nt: TGTGCCAGCAGCGGGGGACAGGGGGCTTTCCGCAATCAGCCCCAGCATTTT
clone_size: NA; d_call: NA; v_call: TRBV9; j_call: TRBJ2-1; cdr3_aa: CASSLWDSHNEQFF; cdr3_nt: TGTGCCAGCAGCCTCTGGGACTCCCACAATGAGCAGTTCTTC
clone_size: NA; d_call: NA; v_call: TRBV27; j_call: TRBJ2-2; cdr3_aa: CASKRQADGELFF; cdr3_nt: TGTGCCAGCAAAAGGCAAGCAGACGGGGAGCTGTTTTTT
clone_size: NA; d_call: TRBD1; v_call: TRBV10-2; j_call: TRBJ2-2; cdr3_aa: CASWREDRGGELFF; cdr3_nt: TGCGCCAGCTGGCGAGAAGACAGGGGCGGGGAGCTGTTTTTT
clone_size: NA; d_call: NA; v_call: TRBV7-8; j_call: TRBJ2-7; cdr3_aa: CASSARQEMDEQYF; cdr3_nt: TGTGCCAGCAGCGCTCGACAGGAGATGGACGAGCAGTACTTC
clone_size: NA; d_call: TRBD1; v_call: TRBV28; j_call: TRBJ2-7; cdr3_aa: CASSWTGLYEQYF; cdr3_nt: TGTGCCAGCAGCTGGACAGGGTTATACGAGCAGTACTTC
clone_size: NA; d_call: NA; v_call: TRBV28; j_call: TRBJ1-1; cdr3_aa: CASSSIFTGTEAFF; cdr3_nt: TGTGCCAGCAGTTCGATCTTTACGGGCACTGAAGCTTTCTTT
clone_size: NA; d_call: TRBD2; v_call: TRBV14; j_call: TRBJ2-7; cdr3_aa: CASSHHSTSFNYEQYF; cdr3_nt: TGTGCCAGCAGCCACCACTCGACTAGCTTTAACTACGAGCAGTACTTC
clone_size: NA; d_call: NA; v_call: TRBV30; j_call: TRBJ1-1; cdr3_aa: CARRETGNTEAFF; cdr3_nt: TGTGCCCGAAGGGAGACAGGGAACACTGAAGCTTTCTTT